This paragraph covers one T cell receptor (beta chain) sequence. Its antigen remains unknown. Mismatch with germline at one junction end may stem from a read error. The germline gives CDR1 SGHDT, CDR2 YYEEEE. The length of the CDR3 is 14 residues. This sample stems from a study of T cell repertoires in cytomegalovirus infection. Study-level information: Recently identified HLA-C-restricted and well-studied HLA-B-restricted CMV epitopes were used.

TCRdb fed the reads into MiXCR, producing one record per CDR3 protein. The table lists 650,000 to 900,000 distinct CDR3 sequences, 30% to 35% of them singletons, with 9.5% to 15% in the top ten. The study's findings and limits: Carriage of CMV together with the relevant HLA was identifiable through cumulative public TCR beta family frequency.

This sample comprised cultured CD8+ T cells from PBMCs, obtained from culture after CMV antigen stimulation. The source is a human donor in good health (CMV status not recorded). Some clones in this sample may be carry-over from other donors' samples. The chain has TRBV5-6 and TRBJ2-1; no reliable D call. The chain's CDR3 is CASSFGRPTDEQCF. The DNA of the CDR3 is TGTGCCAGCAGCTTTGGCAGGCCCACGGATGAGCAGTGCTTC. Full variable domain (outside the CDR3, taken from reference TRBV5-6 and TRBJ2-1): DAGVTQSPTHLIKTRGQQVTLRCSPKSGHDTVSWYQQALGQGPQFIFQYYEEEERQRGNFPDRFSGHQFPNYSSELNVNALLLGDSALYLCASSFGRPTDEQCFGPGTRLTVL.